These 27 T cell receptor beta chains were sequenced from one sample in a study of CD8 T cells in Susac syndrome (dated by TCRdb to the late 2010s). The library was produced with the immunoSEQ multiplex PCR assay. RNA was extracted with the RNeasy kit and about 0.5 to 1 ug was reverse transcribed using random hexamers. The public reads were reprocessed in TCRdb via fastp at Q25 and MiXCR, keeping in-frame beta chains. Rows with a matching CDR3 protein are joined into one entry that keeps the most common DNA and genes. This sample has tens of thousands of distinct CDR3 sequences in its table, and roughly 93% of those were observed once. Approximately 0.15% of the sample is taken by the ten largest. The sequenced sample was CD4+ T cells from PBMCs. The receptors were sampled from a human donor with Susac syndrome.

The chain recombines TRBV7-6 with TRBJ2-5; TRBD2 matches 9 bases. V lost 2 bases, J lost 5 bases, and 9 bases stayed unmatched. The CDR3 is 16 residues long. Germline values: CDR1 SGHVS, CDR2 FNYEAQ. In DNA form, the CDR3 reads TGTGCCAGCAGCTTAATCGCGGGGGGGCCGGGGGAGACCCAGTACTTC. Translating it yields CASSLIAGGPGETQYF.

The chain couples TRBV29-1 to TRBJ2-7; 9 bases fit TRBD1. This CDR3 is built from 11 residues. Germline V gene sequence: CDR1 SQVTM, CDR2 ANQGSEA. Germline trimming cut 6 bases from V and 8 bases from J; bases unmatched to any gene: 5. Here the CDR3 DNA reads TGCAGCGTGGGAGGGACAGGGAAGCAGTACTTC. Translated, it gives CSVGGTGKQYF.

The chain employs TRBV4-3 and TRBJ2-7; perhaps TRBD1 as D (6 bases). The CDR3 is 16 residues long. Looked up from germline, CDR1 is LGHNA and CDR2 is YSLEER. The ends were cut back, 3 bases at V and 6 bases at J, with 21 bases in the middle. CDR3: CASSQEAGVRGGEQYF. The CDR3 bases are TGCGCCAGCAGCCAGGAAGCAGGGGTCCGCGGAGGCGAGCAGTACTTC.

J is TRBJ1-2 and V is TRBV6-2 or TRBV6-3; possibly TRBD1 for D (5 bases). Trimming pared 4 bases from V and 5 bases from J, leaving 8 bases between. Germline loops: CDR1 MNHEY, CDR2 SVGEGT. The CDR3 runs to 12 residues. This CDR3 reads CASSSSGYGYTF. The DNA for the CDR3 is TGTGCCAGCAGTTCGTCAGGGTATGGCTACACCTTC.

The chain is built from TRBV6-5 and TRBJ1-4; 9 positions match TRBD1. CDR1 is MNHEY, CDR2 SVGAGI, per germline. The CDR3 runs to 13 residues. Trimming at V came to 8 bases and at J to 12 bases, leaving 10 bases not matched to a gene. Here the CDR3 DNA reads TGTGCCAGCTCCCGGGACAGGGCCGGCGAACTGTTTTTT. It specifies CASSRDRAGELFF.

The DNA of the CDR3 is TGTGCCAGCAGTGTATCCCGGGGCACAGATACGCAGTATTTT. It encodes CASSVSRGTDTQYF. This chain joins TRBV25-1 and TRBJ2-3, with D hard to call. V was pared by 4 bases and J by 1 base, with 9 bases between. The CDR3 runs to 14 residues. In germline, CDR1 is MGHDK, CDR2 SYGVNS.

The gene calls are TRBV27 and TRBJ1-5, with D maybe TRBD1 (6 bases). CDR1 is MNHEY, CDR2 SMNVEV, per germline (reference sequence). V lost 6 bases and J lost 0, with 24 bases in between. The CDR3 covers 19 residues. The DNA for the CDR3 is TGTGCCAGCAGGGCCCTCGGGGGGCCCGGTCGTTTTAGCAATCAGCCCCAGCATTTT. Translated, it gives CASRALGGPGRFSNQPQHF.

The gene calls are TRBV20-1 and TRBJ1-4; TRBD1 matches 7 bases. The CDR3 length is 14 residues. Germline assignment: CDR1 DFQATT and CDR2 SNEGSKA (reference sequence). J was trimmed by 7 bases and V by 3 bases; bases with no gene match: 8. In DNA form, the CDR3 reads TGCAGTGCTAGGTTAGGGGGCGCGGGTGAAAAACTGTTTTTT. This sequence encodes CSARLGGAGEKLFF.

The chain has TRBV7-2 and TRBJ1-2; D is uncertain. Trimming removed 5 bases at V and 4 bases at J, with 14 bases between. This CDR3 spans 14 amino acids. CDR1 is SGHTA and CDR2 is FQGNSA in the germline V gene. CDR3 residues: CASSPTSLGYGYTF. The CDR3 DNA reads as TGTGCCAGCAGCCCAACATCTCTCGGCTATGGCTACACCTTC.

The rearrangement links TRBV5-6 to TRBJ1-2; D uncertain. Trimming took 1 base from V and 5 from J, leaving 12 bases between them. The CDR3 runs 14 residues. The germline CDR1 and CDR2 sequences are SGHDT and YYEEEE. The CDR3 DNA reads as TGTGCCAGCAGCTTGCGGGGTGGAAGTTATGGCTACACCTTC. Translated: CASSLRGGSYGYTF.

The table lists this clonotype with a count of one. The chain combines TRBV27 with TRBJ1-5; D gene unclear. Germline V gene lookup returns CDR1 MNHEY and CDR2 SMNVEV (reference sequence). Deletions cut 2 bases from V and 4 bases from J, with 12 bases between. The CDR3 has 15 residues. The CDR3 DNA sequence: TGTGCCAGCAGTTTAGTAAGGGCCATTAATCAGCCCCAGCATTTT. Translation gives CASSLVRAINQPQHF.

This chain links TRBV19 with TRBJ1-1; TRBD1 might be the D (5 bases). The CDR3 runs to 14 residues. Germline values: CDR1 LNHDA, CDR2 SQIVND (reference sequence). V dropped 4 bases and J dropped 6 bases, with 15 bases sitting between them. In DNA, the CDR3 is TGTGCCAGTAGTACACAGGTGAAGGGGCCTGAAGCTTTCTTT. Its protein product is CASSTQVKGPEAFF.

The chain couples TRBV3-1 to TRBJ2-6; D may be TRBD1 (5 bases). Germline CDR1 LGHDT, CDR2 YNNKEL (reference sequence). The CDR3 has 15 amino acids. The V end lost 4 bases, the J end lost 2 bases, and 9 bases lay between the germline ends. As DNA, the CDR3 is TGTGCCAGCAGCCCCTTGGACACTGGGGCCAACGTCCTGACTTTC. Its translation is CASSPLDTGANVLTF.

The CDR3 DNA sequence: TGTGCCACCAGTGATTTCGTCAGGGGTCTTATCAGCAATCAGCCCCAGCATTTT. The encoded protein is CATSDFVRGLISNQPQHF. The V gene is TRBV24-1, the J gene TRBJ1-5, with D tentatively TRBD1 (6 bases). V lost 1 base and J lost 1, with 16 bases in between. Germline assignment: CDR1 KGHDR and CDR2 SFDVKD. The CDR3 covers 18 residues.

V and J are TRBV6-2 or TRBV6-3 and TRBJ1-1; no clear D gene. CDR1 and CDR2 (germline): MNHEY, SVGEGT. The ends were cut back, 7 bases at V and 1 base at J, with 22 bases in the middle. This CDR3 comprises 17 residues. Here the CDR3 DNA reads TGTGCCAGCAACGCTCCCTCAGGCGGCCTTCGGAACACTGAAGCTTTCTTT. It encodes CASNAPSGGLRNTEAFF.

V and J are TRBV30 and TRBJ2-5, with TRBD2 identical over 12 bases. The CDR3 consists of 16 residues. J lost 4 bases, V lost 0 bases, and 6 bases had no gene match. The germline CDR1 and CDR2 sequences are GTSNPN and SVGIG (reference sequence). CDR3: CAWSVPSGGARETQYF. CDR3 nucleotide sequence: TGTGCCTGGAGTGTTCCTAGCGGGGGGGCCCGAGAGACCCAGTACTTC.

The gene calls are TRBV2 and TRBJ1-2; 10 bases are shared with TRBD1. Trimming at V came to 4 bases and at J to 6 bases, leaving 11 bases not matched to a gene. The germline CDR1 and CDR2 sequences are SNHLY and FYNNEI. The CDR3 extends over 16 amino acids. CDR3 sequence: CASSVRPDRGGDGYTF. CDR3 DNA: TGTGCCAGCAGTGTTCGCCCGGACAGGGGGGGCGATGGCTACACCTTC.

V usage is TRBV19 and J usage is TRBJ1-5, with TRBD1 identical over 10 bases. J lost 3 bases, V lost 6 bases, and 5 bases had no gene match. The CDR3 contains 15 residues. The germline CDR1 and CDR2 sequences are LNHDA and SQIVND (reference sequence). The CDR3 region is CASRTTGGNNQPQHF. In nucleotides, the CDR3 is TGTGCCAGTAGAACGACAGGGGGCAACAATCAGCCCCAGCATTTT. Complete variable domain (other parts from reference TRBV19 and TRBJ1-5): DGGITQSPKYLFRKEGQNVTLSCEQNLNHDAMYWYRQDPGQGLRLIYYSQIVNDFQKGDIAEGYSVSREKKESFPLTVTSAQKNPTAFYLCASRTTGGNNQPQHFGDGTRLSIL.

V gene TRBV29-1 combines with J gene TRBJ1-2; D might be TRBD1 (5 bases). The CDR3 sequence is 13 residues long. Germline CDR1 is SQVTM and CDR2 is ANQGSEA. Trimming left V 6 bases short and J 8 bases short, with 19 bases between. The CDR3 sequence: CSVGSTARGGYTF. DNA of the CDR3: TGCAGCGTCGGGTCCACTGCCCGGGGGGGCTACACCTTC. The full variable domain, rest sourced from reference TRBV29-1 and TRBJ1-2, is SAVISQKPSRDICQRGTSLTIQCQVDSQVTMMFWYRQQPGQSLTLIATANQGSEATYESGFVIDKFPISRPNLTFSTLTVSNMSPEDSSIYLCSVGSTARGGYTFGSGTRLTVV.

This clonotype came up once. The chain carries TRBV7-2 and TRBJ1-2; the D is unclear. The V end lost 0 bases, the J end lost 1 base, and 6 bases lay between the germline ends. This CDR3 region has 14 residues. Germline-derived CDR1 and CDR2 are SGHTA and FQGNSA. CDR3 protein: CASSLAGDNYGYTF. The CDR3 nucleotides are TGTGCCAGCAGCTTAGCCGGGGATAACTATGGCTACACCTTC.

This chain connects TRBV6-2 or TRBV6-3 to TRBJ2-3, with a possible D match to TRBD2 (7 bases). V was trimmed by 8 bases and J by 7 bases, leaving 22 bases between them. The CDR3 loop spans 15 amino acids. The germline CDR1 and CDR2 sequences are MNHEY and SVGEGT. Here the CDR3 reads CASAPRWGGPNTQYF. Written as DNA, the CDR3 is TGTGCCAGCGCCCCTCGGTGGGGGGGGCCGAATACGCAGTATTTT.

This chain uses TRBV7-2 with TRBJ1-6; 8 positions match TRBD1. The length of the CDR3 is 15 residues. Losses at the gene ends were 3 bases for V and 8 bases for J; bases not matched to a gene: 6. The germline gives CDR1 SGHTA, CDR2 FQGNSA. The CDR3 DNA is TGTGCCAGCAGCTTCCCCAGGGGGCAGGATTCACCCCTCCACTTT. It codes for CASSFPRGQDSPLHF.

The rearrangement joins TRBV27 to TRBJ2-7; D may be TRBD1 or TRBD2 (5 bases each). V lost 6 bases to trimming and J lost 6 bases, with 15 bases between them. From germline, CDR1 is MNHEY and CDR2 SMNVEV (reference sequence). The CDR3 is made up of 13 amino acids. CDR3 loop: CASRLSGTTEQYF. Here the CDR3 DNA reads TGTGCCAGCAGACTTTCCGGGACGACCGAGCAGTACTTC.

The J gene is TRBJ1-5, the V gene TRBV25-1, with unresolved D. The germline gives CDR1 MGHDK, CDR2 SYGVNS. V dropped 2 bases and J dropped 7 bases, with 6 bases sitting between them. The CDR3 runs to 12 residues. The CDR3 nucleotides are TGTGCCAGCAGTGAAGGGTTCCAGCCCCAGCATTTT. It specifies CASSEGFQPQHF. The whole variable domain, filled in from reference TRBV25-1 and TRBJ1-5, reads EADIYQTPRYLVIGTGKKITLECSQTMGHDKMYWYQQDPGMELHLIHYSYGVNSTEKGDLSSESTVSRIRTEHFPLTLESARPSHTSQYLCASSEGFQPQHFGDGTRLSIL.

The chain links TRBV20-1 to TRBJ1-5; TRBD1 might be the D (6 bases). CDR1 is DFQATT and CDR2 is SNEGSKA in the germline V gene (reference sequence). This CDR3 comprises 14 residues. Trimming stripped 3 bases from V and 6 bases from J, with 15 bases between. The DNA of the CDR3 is TGCAGTGCTAGGGGGGCACAGGGAAGTCAGCCCCAGCATTTT. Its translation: CSARGAQGSQPQHF.

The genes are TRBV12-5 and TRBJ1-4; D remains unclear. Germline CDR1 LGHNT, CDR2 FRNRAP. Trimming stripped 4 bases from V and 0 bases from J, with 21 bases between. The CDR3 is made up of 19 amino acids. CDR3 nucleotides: TGTGCTAGTGGTTCCCCGGGCAATAGCGATAGAGCAACTAATGAAAAACTGTTTTTT. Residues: CASGSPGNSDRATNEKLFF.

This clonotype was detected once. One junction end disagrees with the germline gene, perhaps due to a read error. Here the CDR3 reads CAVRDRGWADTQYF. Written as DNA, the CDR3 is TGTGCCGTCAGGGACAGGGGTTGGGCAGATACGCAGTATTTT. The chain couples TRBV10-3 to TRBJ2-3; 10 bases are a match to TRBD1. Germline CDR1 reads ENHRY; CDR2 reads SYGVKD. This CDR3 region has 14 residues.